The 32 T cell receptor beta chains in this list originate from one sample, sequenced in a study of response to subunit inactivated influenza vaccine. One entry per CDR3 protein, called by TCRdb with MiXCR from the RT-PCR reads. The data contain under 850,000 distinct CDR3 sequences, less than 20% of them seen just once; the ten biggest clones take up about 11%. The specimen was PBMCs from blood, collected 5 days after vaccination. The receptors here all came from a man over 45 who received an inactivated influenza vaccine.

This clonotype occurred many times. The V gene is TRBV6-5, the J gene TRBJ1-1; possibly TRBD1 for D (6 bases). The V gene lost 4 bases and the J gene lost 0 bases, with 9 bases spanning the gap. The germline gives CDR1 MNHEY, CDR2 SVGAGI. The CDR3 consists of 14 residues. CDR3 protein: CASSSRGLNTEAFF. Here the CDR3 DNA reads TGTGCCAGCAGTTCTCGGGGGCTGAACACTGAAGCTTTCTTT.

The V and J genes are TRBV7-9 and TRBJ2-1; D is undetermined. V was cut by 5 bases and J by 0 bases, with 14 bases left in between. Germline CDR1 reads SEHNR; CDR2 reads FQNEAQ (reference sequence). This CDR3 is built from 16 residues. The CDR3 nucleotides are TGTGCCAGCAGCGGGTATCGGACGGACTCCTACAATGAGCAGTTCTTC. This encodes CASSGYRTDSYNEQFF.

The chain combines TRBV7-9 with TRBJ2-1; a weak D match, TRBD1 (5 bases). CDR1 is SEHNR, CDR2 FQNEAQ, per germline (reference sequence). This CDR3 has 14 amino acids. Trimming left V 0 bases short and J 5 bases short, with 8 bases between. This CDR3 reads CASSLAGRNNEQFF. The CDR3 region has the DNA TGTGCCAGCAGCTTAGCGGGGCGTAACAATGAGCAGTTCTTC.

The chain carries TRBV6-4 and TRBJ2-6; D gene ambiguous. The CDR3 totals 17 residues. Trimming left V 4 bases short and J 0 bases short, with 13 bases between. Per germline, CDR1 MRHNA and CDR2 SNTAGT. This CDR3 is CASSVEWSGSGANVLTF. CDR3 DNA sequence: TGTGCCAGCAGTGTCGAGTGGTCCGGCTCTGGGGCCAACGTCCTGACTTTC.

The V and J genes are TRBV7-8 and TRBJ1-2; D not certain. There are 13 residues in the CDR3. Trimming cost V 5 bases and J 1 base, with 8 bases left between them. Germline V gene data show CDR1 as SGHVS and CDR2 as FQNEAQ. CDR3 sequence (DNA): TGTGCCAGCAGCCGAAGTTATAACTATGGCTACACCTTC. Protein sequence: CASSRSYNYGYTF.

The chain has TRBV11-2 and TRBJ2-5; 10 bases agree with TRBD2. Germline values: CDR1 SGHAT, CDR2 FQNNGV. The CDR3 is 15 residues long. The trim removed 5 bases at V and 4 bases at J, leaving 7 bases unmatched. The CDR3 sequence: CASSMSGGAGETQYF. The CDR3 DNA is TGTGCCAGCAGCATGAGCGGGGGGGCCGGAGAGACCCAGTACTTC.

This chain connects TRBV20-1 to TRBJ2-7; 13 nucleotides line up with TRBD2. The CDR3 covers 13 residues. Germline values: CDR1 DFQATT, CDR2 SNEGSKA (reference sequence). Trimming removed 8 bases from V and 7 bases from J; junction bases left unmatched: 8. CDR3 region: CSTRGLAGYEQYF. Here the CDR3 DNA reads TGCAGTACAAGGGGACTAGCGGGATATGAGCAGTACTTC.

The sample holds many counts of this clonotype. The chain recombines TRBV29-1 with TRBJ2-7; tentatively, D is TRBD2 (5 bases). Looked up from germline, CDR1 is SQVTM and CDR2 is ANQGSEA. The CDR3 has 12 amino acids. The V end lost 3 bases, the J end lost 6 bases, and 12 bases lay between the germline ends. For the CDR3, the DNA is TGCAGCGTTGAGAGCGGCAGGTTCGAGCAGTACTTC. It codes for CSVESGRFEQYF.

The chain couples TRBV29-1 to TRBJ1-1, with D perhaps TRBD1 (6 bases). In germline, CDR1 is SQVTM, CDR2 ANQGSEA. V was cut by 5 bases and J by 0 bases, with 13 bases left in between. This CDR3 contains 14 residues. The CDR3 DNA reads TGCAGCGTTTATACAGGGTCCATGAACACTGAAGCTTTCTTT. Translation gives CSVYTGSMNTEAFF.

V usage is TRBV20-1 and J usage is TRBJ1-2, with no clear D. This CDR3 has 13 residues. The V end was cut by 0 bases, the J end by 4 bases, with 9 bases between. CDR1 is DFQATT, CDR2 SNEGSKA, per germline (reference sequence). The CDR3 DNA sequence: TGCAGTGCTAGAGAGGTAGGCGCCTATGGCTACACCTTC. Protein sequence: CSAREVGAYGYTF.

This chain uses TRBV25-1 with TRBJ2-7; D unresolved. This CDR3 has 13 residues. Germline assignment: CDR1 MGHDK and CDR2 SYGVNS. V lost 4 bases and J 2 bases, leaving 9 bases between the germline ends. The CDR3 nucleotides are TGTGCCAGCAGTGCTGGTAGAACCTACGAGCAGTACTTC. It yields the protein CASSAGRTYEQYF.

This clonotype was counted a few times. The rearrangement links TRBV10-3 to TRBJ2-1, with TRBD2 matching 7 bases. Losses at the gene ends were 10 bases for V and 0 bases for J; bases not matched to a gene: 15. Germline lookup yields CDR1 ENHRY and CDR2 SYGVKD. The CDR3 runs 17 residues. The CDR3 DNA reads as TGTGCCACTCTGGTGCCGGGAGGACCCCTCTCCTACAATGAGCAGTTCTTC. Translating it yields CATLVPGGPLSYNEQFF.

Concerning this clonotype: This may be a read error: a much more frequent sequence differs by one nucleotide. This rearrangement joins TRBV7-2 to TRBJ2-7, with D unresolved. Germline loops: CDR1 SGHTA, CDR2 FQGNSA. V lost 4 bases, J lost 3 bases, and 7 bases lay in between. This CDR3 spans 12 amino acids. CDR3 in DNA: TGTGCCAGCAGCTCGTCGGACTACGAGCAGTACTTC. Translated: CASSSSDYEQYF.

This clonotype was seen a few times. The V gene is TRBV12-3 or TRBV12-4, the J gene TRBJ1-5; D not resolved. Trimming removed 3 bases at V and 2 bases at J, with 11 bases between. The CDR3 is 15 residues long. As DNA, the CDR3 is TGTGCCAGCAGTTTCGACCTTGATGGCAATCAGCCCCAGCATTTT. Amino acid sequence: CASSFDLDGNQPQHF.

The rearrangement joins TRBV5-6 to TRBJ2-7; D may be TRBD2 (6 bases). Trimming removed 6 bases from V and 2 bases from J, with 24 bases in between. This CDR3 has 17 amino acids. Germline V gene lookup returns CDR1 SGHDT and CDR2 YYEEEE. In nucleotides, the CDR3 is TGTGCCAGCACGACAATGGAGGGCCCCAGACCCCCCTACGAGCAGTACTTC. As protein: CASTTMEGPRPPYEQYF.

This clonotype was observed a few times. This sequence joins TRBV12-3 or TRBV12-4 and TRBJ2-5, with 12 bases identical to TRBD2. The CDR3 extends over 20 amino acids. V was pared by 3 bases and J by 2 bases, with 16 bases of the junction left unmatched. The CDR3, as DNA: TGTGCCAGCAGTTTGCGTGTCAATCGGGCTAGCGGGGGGGAGCAAGAGACCCAGTACTTC. Its protein product is CASSLRVNRASGGEQETQYF.

This clonotype appeared a few times. This chain uses TRBV10-3 with TRBJ1-6; D not certain. Germline lookup yields CDR1 ENHRY and CDR2 SYGVKD. The CDR3 loop spans 14 amino acids. V was cut by 3 bases and J by 6 bases, with 9 bases left in between. The CDR3 coding sequence is TGTGCCATCAGTGATGCGGGGAGTAATTCACCCCTCCACTTT. Its protein is CAISDAGSNSPLHF.

The J gene is TRBJ2-3, the V gene TRBV7-3, with D hard to call. The CDR3 contains 14 residues. CDR1 and CDR2 (germline): SGHTA, FQGTGA. The germline V and J ends were trimmed by 5 bases and 6 bases, with 15 bases remaining between them. The CDR3 coding sequence is TGTGCCAGCAGCCTTATGGACCGGGTGGATACGCAGTATTTT. Protein sequence: CASSLMDRVDTQYF.

The chain couples TRBV11-2 to TRBJ2-6; D unclear. CDR3 length: 19 residues. Germline V lookup: CDR1 SGHAT, CDR2 FQNNGV. The V end lost 6 bases, the J end lost 0 bases, and 21 bases lay between the germline ends. The DNA for the CDR3 is TGTGCCAGCAGATCTCTGGCTCTAACTTTAACCTCTGGGGCCAACGTCCTGACTTTC. It translates to CASRSLALTLTSGANVLTF.

The CDR3 loop is CASSPGLTRTYNEQFF. The CDR3 DNA follows: TGTGCCAGCAGCCCCGGACTAACCCGCACCTACAATGAGCAGTTCTTC. The V gene is TRBV6-1, the J gene TRBJ2-1, with a tentative D call TRBD2 (6 bases). CDR3 size: 16 residues. V was shortened by 6 bases and J by 2 bases, with 17 bases between the two germline ends. CDR1 is MNHNS, CDR2 SASEGT, per germline.

The chain links TRBV5-1 to TRBJ2-1; D might be TRBD2 (6 bases). Germline V gene sequence: CDR1 SGHRS, CDR2 YFSETQ. The CDR3 contains 13 residues. V was shortened by 6 bases and J by 9 bases, with 16 bases between the two germline ends. CDR3 in DNA: TGCGCCAGCAATCGCGGGATCGGAGGTGAGCAGTTCTTC. Translation: CASNRGIGGEQFF. The complete variable domain, with remaining parts taken from reference TRBV5-1 and TRBJ2-1, reads KAGVTQTPRYLIKTRGQQVTLSCSPISGHRSVSWYQQTPGQGLQFLFEYFSETQRNKGNFPGRFSGRQFSNSRSEMNVSTLELGDSALYLCASNRGIGGEQFFGPGTRLTVL.

This clonotype has just a few counts. V gene TRBV25-1 combines with J gene TRBJ2-7; the D gene is possibly TRBD2 (5 bases). The CDR3 is 13 amino acids. The germline V gene has CDR1 MGHDK and CDR2 SYGVNS. V lost 4 bases to trimming and J lost 7 bases, with 14 bases between them. Here the CDR3 reads CASSGLADREQYF. The CDR3 coding sequence is TGTGCCAGCAGTGGGCTAGCAGATCGGGAGCAGTACTTC.

This clonotype was recorded a few times. V gene TRBV9 combines with J gene TRBJ2-2, with 7 bases matching TRBD1. CDR1 SGDLS and CDR2 YYNGEE come from the germline V gene. Unmatched junction bases numbered 4, after V lost 0 bases and J lost 2 bases. The CDR3 extends over 16 amino acids. As DNA, the CDR3 is TGTGCCAGCAGCGTAGAAGGACAGGCCAACACCGGGGAGCTGTTTTTT. Translation gives CASSVEGQANTGELFF.

The gene calls are TRBV29-1 and TRBJ2-6; tentatively, D is TRBD1 (5 bases). The V gene's germline CDR1 is SQVTM and CDR2 ANQGSEA. V gave up 4 bases and J gave up 2 bases, with 6 bases separating them. The CDR3 is 13 amino acids. CDR3 coding DNA: TGCAGCGTTGTACAGGCTGGGGCCAACGTCCTGACTTTC. Translated, it gives CSVVQAGANVLTF.

CDR3 in DNA: TGTGCCAGCAGTTTAATGGGAGCAACCCAGCATTTT. It is translated as CASSLMGATQHF. The gene calls are TRBV12-3 or TRBV12-4 and TRBJ1-5, with D uncertain. The CDR3 length is 12 residues. Trimming pared 2 bases from V and 11 bases from J, leaving 10 bases between.

This chain uses TRBV20-1 with TRBJ1-5; D remains ambiguous. The V gene lost 3 bases and the J gene lost 3 bases, with 12 bases spanning the gap. Germline loops: CDR1 DFQATT, CDR2 SNEGSKA (reference sequence). There are 14 residues in the CDR3. CDR3 DNA sequence: TGCAGTGCTAGCGGAGTGTCCAACAATCAGCCCCAGCATTTT. Its protein is CSASGVSNNQPQHF.

This clonotype appeared many times. The genes are TRBV12-3 or TRBV12-4 and TRBJ2-1, with 10 nucleotides matching TRBD1. The CDR3 is made up of 15 amino acids. J lost 7 bases, V lost 5 bases, and 8 bases had no gene match. The CDR3 DNA is TGTGCCAGCAGTAGACAGGGGGCGATTTTGAATGAGCAGTTCTTC. Encoded protein: CASSRQGAILNEQFF.

The genes are TRBV5-1 and TRBJ2-2; unclear D gene. The CDR3 covers 15 residues. The ends were cut back, 1 base at V and 0 bases at J, with 7 bases in the middle. Germline lookup yields CDR1 SGHRS and CDR2 YFSETQ. The CDR3 DNA follows: TGCGCCAGCAGCTTGCAGGCCACGAACACCGGGGAGCTGTTTTTT. Amino acids: CASSLQATNTGELFF.

V is TRBV4-2 and J is TRBJ1-2; 9 positions agree with TRBD1. The CDR3 is 14 amino acids. In germline, CDR1 is LGHNA, CDR2 YNFKEQ. The J segment lost 7 bases and the V segment lost 4 bases, leaving 7 bases of the junction unmatched. The CDR3 is CASSRAQGAAGYTF. In DNA form, the CDR3 reads TGTGCCAGCAGCCGAGCACAGGGGGCCGCTGGCTACACCTTC.

This clonotype was picked up a small number of times. The J gene is TRBJ2-1, the V gene TRBV28; 14 bases align to TRBD2. The CDR3 is made up of 14 amino acids. Germline values: CDR1 MDHEN, CDR2 SYDVKM. The trim removed 9 bases at V and 9 bases at J, leaving 7 bases unmatched. In DNA form, the CDR3 reads TGTGCCAGTGGGACTAGCGGGAGTCATTTTGAGCAGTTCTTC. Translated, it gives CASGTSGSHFEQFF.

The rearrangement links TRBV4-2 to TRBJ2-1; a possible D gene is TRBD2 (5 bases). V was cut by 2 bases and J by 7 bases, with 9 bases left in between. This CDR3 spans 13 amino acids. The germline CDR1 and CDR2 sequences are LGHNA and YNFKEQ. CDR3 nucleotide sequence: TGTGCCAGCAGCCAAATCCCGGGGAATGAGCAGTTCTTC. This codes for CASSQIPGNEQFF.

This clonotype was seen repeatedly, ten times or more. The V and J genes are TRBV6-5 and TRBJ2-7; 7 nucleotides align to TRBD1. Per the germline V gene, CDR1 is MNHEY and CDR2 is SVGAGI. Unmatched junction bases numbered 2, after V lost 2 bases and J lost 1 base. This CDR3 region has 14 residues. The CDR3 DNA sequence: TGTGCCAGCAGTTACGAGACAGGGTCCTACGAGCAGTACTTC. The encoded protein is CASSYETGSYEQYF.